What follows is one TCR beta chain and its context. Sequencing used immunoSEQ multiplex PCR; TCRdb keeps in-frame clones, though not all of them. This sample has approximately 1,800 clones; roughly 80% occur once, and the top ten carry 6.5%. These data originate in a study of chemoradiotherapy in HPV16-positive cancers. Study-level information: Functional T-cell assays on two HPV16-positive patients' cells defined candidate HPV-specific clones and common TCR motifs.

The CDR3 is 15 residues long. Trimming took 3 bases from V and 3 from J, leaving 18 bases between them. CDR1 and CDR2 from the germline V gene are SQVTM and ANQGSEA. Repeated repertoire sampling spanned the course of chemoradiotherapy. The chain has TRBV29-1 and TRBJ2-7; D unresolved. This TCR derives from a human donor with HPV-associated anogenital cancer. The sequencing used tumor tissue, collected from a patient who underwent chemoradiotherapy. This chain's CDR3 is CSVDVRKGSFYEQYF. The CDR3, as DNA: TGCAGCGTTGACGTTCGGAAAGGGTCTTTCTACGAGCAGTACTTC.